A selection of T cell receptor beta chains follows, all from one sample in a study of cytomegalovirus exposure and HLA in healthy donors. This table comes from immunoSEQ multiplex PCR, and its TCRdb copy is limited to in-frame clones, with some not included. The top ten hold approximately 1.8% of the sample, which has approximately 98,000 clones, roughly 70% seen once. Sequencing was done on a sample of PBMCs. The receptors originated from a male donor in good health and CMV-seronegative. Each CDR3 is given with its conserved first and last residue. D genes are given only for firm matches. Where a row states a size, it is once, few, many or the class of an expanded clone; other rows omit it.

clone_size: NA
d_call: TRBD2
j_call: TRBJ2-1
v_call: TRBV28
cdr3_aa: CASSLGLAGGEQFF
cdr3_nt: TGTGCCAGCAGCTTGGGACTAGCGGGAGGTGAGCAGTTCTTC

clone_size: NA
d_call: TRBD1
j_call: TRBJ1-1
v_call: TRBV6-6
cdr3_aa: CASSLGTANTEAFF
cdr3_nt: TGTGCCAGCAGTTTAGGGACAGCGAACACTGAAGCTTTCTTT

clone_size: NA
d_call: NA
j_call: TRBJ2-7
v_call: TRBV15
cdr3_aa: CATSSGQPFRTSYEQYF
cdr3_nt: TGTGCCACCAGCAGTGGACAACCTTTTCGTACCTCCTACGAGCAGTACTTC

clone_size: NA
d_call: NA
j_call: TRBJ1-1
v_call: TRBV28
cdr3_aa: CASSLQENTEAFF
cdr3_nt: TGTGCCAGCAGCCTACAGGAGAACACTGAAGCTTTCTTT

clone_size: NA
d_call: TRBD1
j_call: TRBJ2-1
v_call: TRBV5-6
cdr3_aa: CASSSIANRDRGPYNEQFF
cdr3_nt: TGTGCCAGCAGCTCGATTGCTAACCGGGACAGGGGGCCCTACAATGAGCAGTTCTTC

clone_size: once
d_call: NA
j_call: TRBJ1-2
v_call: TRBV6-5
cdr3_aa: CASSYFRGANYGYTF
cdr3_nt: TGTGCCAGCAGTTACTTCAGGGGCGCCAACTATGGCTACACCTTC

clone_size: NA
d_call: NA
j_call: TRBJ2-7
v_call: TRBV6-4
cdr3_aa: CASSDRAPGGQYF
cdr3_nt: TGTGCCAGCAGTGATCGAGCCCCCGGAGGCCAGTACTTC

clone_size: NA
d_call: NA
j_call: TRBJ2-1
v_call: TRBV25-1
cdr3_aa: CASSGLPGDYNEQFF
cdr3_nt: TGTGCCAGCAGTGGACTACCGGGAGATTACAATGAGCAGTTCTTC

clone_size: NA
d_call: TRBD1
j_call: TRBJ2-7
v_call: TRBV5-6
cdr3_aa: CASSLGQGGQYF
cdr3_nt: TGTGCCAGCAGCTTGGGACAGGGTGGGCAGTACTTC

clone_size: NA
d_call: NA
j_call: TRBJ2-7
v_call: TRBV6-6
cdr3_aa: CASNPRGDAYEQYF
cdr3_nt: TGTGCCAGCAACCCCCGTGGAGACGCCTACGAGCAGTACTTC

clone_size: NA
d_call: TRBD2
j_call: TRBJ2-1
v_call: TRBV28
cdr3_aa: CASILAGDSYNEQFF
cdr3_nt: TGTGCCAGCATACTAGCGGGAGACTCCTACAATGAGCAGTTCTTC

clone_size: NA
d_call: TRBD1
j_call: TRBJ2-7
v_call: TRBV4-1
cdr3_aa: CASSPGQGASYEQYF
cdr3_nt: TGCGCCAGCAGCCCGGGACAGGGGGCTTCCTACGAGCAGTACTTC

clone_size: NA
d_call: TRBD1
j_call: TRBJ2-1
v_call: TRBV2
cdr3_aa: CASRADRGGNEQFF
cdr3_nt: TGTGCCAGCAGAGCGGACAGGGGAGGGAATGAGCAGTTCTTC

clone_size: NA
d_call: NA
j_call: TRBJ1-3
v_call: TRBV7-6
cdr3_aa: CASSLTYRVGSGNTIYF
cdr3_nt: TGTGCCAGCAGCTTAACCTACAGGGTGGGCTCTGGAAACACCATATATTTT

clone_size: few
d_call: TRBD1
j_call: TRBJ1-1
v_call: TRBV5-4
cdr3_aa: CASSSPIRTGEIPEAFF
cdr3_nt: TGTGCCAGCAGCTCCCCCATTCGGACAGGGGAAATCCCTGAAGCTTTCTTT

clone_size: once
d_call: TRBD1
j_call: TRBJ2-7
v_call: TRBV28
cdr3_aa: CASSFGQGVGEQYF
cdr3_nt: TGTGCCAGCAGTTTCGGACAGGGGGTCGGGGAGCAGTACTTC